The 14 T cell receptor beta chains in this list originate from one sample, sequenced in a study of blood T cell repertoires in COVID-19. TCRdb's copy holds only in-frame clones and misses some; the assay was immunoSEQ multiplex PCR. Here the sample spans about 200,000 clones, approximately 82% being singletons. The sample consisted of peripheral blood. The receptors were sampled from a human donor with acute or convalescent COVID-19. The donor label of this sample is uncertain.

The chain joins TRBV7-2 to TRBJ1-2; TRBD1 agrees at 8 bases. This CDR3 has 15 residues. Trimming removed 2 bases from V and 7 bases from J; junction bases left unmatched: 9. Germline V gene data show CDR1 as SGHTA and CDR2 as FQGNSA. For the CDR3, the DNA is TGTGCCAGCAGCTTAACAGGGGGAGGTGGCGGTGGCTACACCTTC. This codes for CASSLTGGGGGGYTF.

In nucleotides, the CDR3 is TGTGCCAGCTCCCCCTCCGGGACAGCTGGAAACACCATATATTTT. It yields the protein CASSPSGTAGNTIYF. The V gene is TRBV9, the J gene TRBJ1-3; 7 bases fit TRBD1. The junction had 9 bases not matched to a gene; V was cut back by 7 bases and J by 2 bases. Germline V gene data show CDR1 as SGDLS and CDR2 as YYNGEE. The CDR3 runs to 15 residues.

With respect to this clone: Other DNA sequences in this sample translate to the same CDR3. V gene TRBV18 combines with J gene TRBJ2-5, with D unresolved. Trimming stripped 3 bases from V and 1 base from J, with 6 bases between. The CDR3 contains 13 residues. In germline, CDR1 is KGHSH, CDR2 LQKENI. DNA of the CDR3: TGTGCCAGCTCACCGGGCGTCCAAGAGACCCAGTACTTC. This translates into CASSPGVQETQYF. The full variable domain, in which reference TRBV18 and TRBJ2-5 provide the parts outside the CDR3, is NAGVMQNPRHLVRRRGQEARLRCSPMKGHSHVYWYRQLPEEGLKFMVYLQKENIIDESGMPKERFSAEFPKEGPSILRIQQVVRGDSAAYFCASSPGVQETQYFGPGTRLLVL.

V gene TRBV4-2 combines with J gene TRBJ2-7, with 9 bases that match TRBD1. The V gene end was trimmed by 2 bases and the J gene end by 7 bases; junction bases not matched to a gene: 6. This CDR3 contains 14 residues. The germline V gene has CDR1 LGHNA and CDR2 YNFKEQ. CDR3 sequence reads: CASSQWDRVEEQYF. The CDR3 bases are TGTGCCAGCAGCCAATGGGACAGGGTGGAAGAGCAGTACTTC.

The chain combines TRBV19 with TRBJ1-5; 7 bases map to TRBD1. Trimming at V came to 10 bases and at J to 3 bases, leaving 6 bases not matched to a gene. Germline CDR1 and CDR2: LNHDA and SQIVND (reference sequence). The CDR3 length is 13 residues. CDR3 in amino acids: CATQGQNNQPQHF. As DNA, the CDR3 is TGTGCCACACAGGGACAGAACAATCAGCCCCAGCATTTT.

This chain joins TRBV5-5 and TRBJ2-3; D unresolved. This CDR3 spans 13 amino acids. The germline V gene has CDR1 SGHKS and CDR2 YYEKEE (reference sequence). The ends were cut back, 5 bases at V and 1 base at J, with 8 bases in the middle. CDR3 sequence reads: CASRWSGTDTQYF. As DNA, the CDR3 is TGTGCCAGCAGATGGAGTGGCACAGATACGCAGTATTTT.

The chain is built from TRBV10-3 and TRBJ2-7; maybe TRBD1 (5 bases). The CDR3 is made up of 12 amino acids. The V end lost 6 bases, the J end lost 7 bases, and 13 bases lay between the germline ends. The germline V gene encodes CDR1 ENHRY and CDR2 SYGVKD. CDR3 loop: CAISRERAEQYF. CDR3 sequence (DNA): TGTGCCATCAGCAGGGAACGGGCAGAGCAGTACTTC.

The chain combines TRBV4-3 with TRBJ2-5; perhaps TRBD1 as D (6 bases). With 0 bases removed from V and 6 bases from J, the gap between germline ends came to 11 bases. This CDR3 has 14 amino acids. Germline CDR1 is LGHNA and CDR2 is YSLEER. Written as DNA, the CDR3 is TGCGCCAGCAGCCAAGACAGGGGCCTTCAGACCCAGTACTTC. Residues: CASSQDRGLQTQYF.

The CDR3 nucleotides are TGTGCCAGCAGTTCTGGACATTACGAGCAGTACTTC. Translation gives CASSSGHYEQYF. This chain connects TRBV12-3 or TRBV12-4 to TRBJ2-7, with D possibly being TRBD1 (5 bases). The CDR3 runs 12 residues. V lost 4 bases, J lost 4 bases, and 8 bases lay in between.

The V and J genes are TRBV30 and TRBJ2-4, with a tentative D call TRBD1 (5 bases). V lost 2 bases and J lost 7, with 6 bases in between. CDR3 length: 11 residues. Germline V CDR1 and CDR2: GTSNPN, SVGIG (reference sequence). CDR3 region: CAWSSGNIQYF. The CDR3 region has the DNA TGTGCCTGGAGTTCAGGGAACATTCAGTACTTC.

CDR3: CASSPQEGNQPQHF. The CDR3 DNA follows: TGTGCCAGCAGCCCCCAGGAAGGCAATCAGCCCCAGCATTTT. This chain uses TRBV7-8 with TRBJ1-5; D uncertain. This CDR3 is 14 amino acids long. V lost 5 bases, J lost 2 bases, and 10 bases lay in between. The germline V gene encodes CDR1 SGHVS and CDR2 FQNEAQ.

There are a few counts of this clone. This chain uses TRBV2 with TRBJ2-3; 8 positions agree with TRBD2. V lost 9 bases and J lost 1; bases outside the gene matches: 6. The germline V gene encodes CDR1 SNHLY and CDR2 FYNNEI. CDR3 length equals 14 residues. The CDR3 region has the DNA TGTGCCAGTAAGCGGGAGTGGGGCACAGATACGCAGTATTTT. Its translation is CASKREWGTDTQYF.

CDR3 residues: CASSAGTSGRGQQYF. The CDR3 region has the DNA TGTGCCAGCAGTGCCGGGACTAGCGGGAGAGGACAGCAGTACTTC. The genes are TRBV28 and TRBJ2-7; 14 nucleotides align to TRBD2. J gave up 8 bases and V 5 bases, and 8 bases lay outside the gene matches. The CDR3 consists of 15 residues. CDR1 is MDHEN and CDR2 is SYDVKM in the germline V gene.

This clone appeared once. The J gene is TRBJ1-3, the V gene TRBV6-5; D is possibly TRBD1 (5 bases). The CDR3 covers 12 residues. Germline V gene data show CDR1 as MNHEY and CDR2 as SVGAGI. V was shortened by 11 bases and J by 2 bases, with 10 bases between the two germline ends. In DNA, the CDR3 is TGTGCCTTGCAGGGCGCTGGAAACACCATATATTTT. This gives the protein CALQGAGNTIYF.